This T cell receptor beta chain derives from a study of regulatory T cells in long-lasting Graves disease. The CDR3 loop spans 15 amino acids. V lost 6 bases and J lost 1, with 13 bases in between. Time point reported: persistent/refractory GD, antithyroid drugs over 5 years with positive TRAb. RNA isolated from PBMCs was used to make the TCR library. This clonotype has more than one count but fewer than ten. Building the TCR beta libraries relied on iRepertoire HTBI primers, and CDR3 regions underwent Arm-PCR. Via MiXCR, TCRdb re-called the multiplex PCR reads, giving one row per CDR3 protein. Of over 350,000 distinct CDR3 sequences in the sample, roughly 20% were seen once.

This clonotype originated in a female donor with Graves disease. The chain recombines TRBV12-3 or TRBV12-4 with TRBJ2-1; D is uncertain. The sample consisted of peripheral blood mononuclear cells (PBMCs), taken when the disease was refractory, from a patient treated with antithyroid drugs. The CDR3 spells CASRITMASYNEQFF. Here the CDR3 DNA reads TGTGCCAGCAGAATCACCATGGCATCCTACAATGAGCAGTTCTTC.